These 20 T cell receptor beta chains were all obtained from the same sample, sequenced in a study of blood T cell repertoires in COVID-19. Here immunoSEQ multiplex PCR was the method, and the copy in TCRdb shows in-frame clones only, minus some. The profile shows over 95,000 clones, roughly 91% of them singletons. Sequencing was done on a sample of peripheral blood. All receptors come from a human donor with acute or convalescent COVID-19. The donor label of this sample is uncertain.

The chain links TRBV2 to TRBJ2-1, with a tentative D call TRBD2 (6 bases). V was clipped by 3 bases and J by 15 bases, with 18 bases between them. CDR3 length: 13 residues. From germline, CDR1 is SNHLY and CDR2 FYNNEI. The CDR3, as DNA: TGTGCCAGCAGTGATGTAGCGGTGTATTCGTTGTTCTTC. This gives the protein CASSDVAVYSLFF.

This clone was seen only once. V usage is TRBV5-1 and J usage is TRBJ2-2; 10 bases are a match to TRBD2. The junction had 1 base not matched to a gene; V was cut back by 4 bases and J by 1 base. This CDR3 contains 15 residues. Germline V lookup: CDR1 SGHRS, CDR2 YFSETQ. The CDR3 loop is CASSPSGGNTGELFF. CDR3 in DNA: TGCGCCAGCAGCCCTAGCGGGGGGAACACCGGGGAGCTGTTTTTT. Full variable domain (outside the CDR3, taken from reference TRBV5-1 and TRBJ2-2): KAGVTQTPRYLIKTRGQQVTLSCSPISGHRSVSWYQQTPGQGLQFLFEYFSETQRNKGNFPGRFSGRQFSNSRSEMNVSTLELGDSALYLCASSPSGGNTGELFFGEGSRLTVL.

This clone was detected once. V is TRBV7-2 and J is TRBJ1-4; D gene ambiguous. Trimming shortened V by 1 base and J by 8 bases, and 8 bases separated the two germline ends. The CDR3 runs 13 residues. The germline CDR1 and CDR2 sequences are SGHTA and FQGNSA. The CDR3 DNA reads as TGTGCCAGCAGCTTAGATCCGGGGGAAAAACTGTTTTTT. It encodes CASSLDPGEKLFF. Complete variable domain (other parts from reference TRBV7-2 and TRBJ1-4): GAGVSQSPSNKVTEKGKDVELRCDPISGHTALYWYRQSLGQGLEFLIYFQGNSAPDKSGLPSDRFSAERTGGSVSTLTIQRTQQEDSAVYLCASSLDPGEKLFFGSGTQLSVL.

This clone has only one observation. V gene TRBV7-2 combines with J gene TRBJ1-2; 7 bases are a match to TRBD1. This CDR3 is built from 14 residues. The V gene end was trimmed by 3 bases and the J gene end by 2 bases; junction bases not matched to a gene: 3. The germline gives CDR1 SGHTA, CDR2 FQGNSA. In DNA, the CDR3 is TGTGCCAGCAGCTTGCTGACAGGGAACTATGGCTACACCTTC. It is translated as CASSLLTGNYGYTF.

The chain couples TRBV24-1 to TRBJ2-2; 11 positions agree with TRBD1. CDR3 length: 15 residues. Germline V gene lookup returns CDR1 KGHDR and CDR2 SFDVKD. Trimming cost V 9 bases and J 5 bases; bases outside gene matches: 7. The CDR3 nucleotides read TGTGCCACCCAAGGCGGACAGGGGGCGACCGGGGAGCTGTTTTTT. This codes for CATQGGQGATGELFF.

This sequence joins TRBV7-8 and TRBJ2-6; tentative D call: TRBD1 (5 bases). The CDR3 contains 17 residues. Germline V gene sequence: CDR1 SGHVS, CDR2 FQNEAQ. Trimming took 5 bases from V and 0 from J, leaving 14 bases between them. The CDR3 protein is CASSPRQYPSGANVLTF. In nucleotides, the CDR3 is TGTGCCAGCAGCCCGCGACAGTACCCCTCTGGGGCCAACGTCCTGACTTTC. The whole variable domain, remainder taken from reference TRBV7-8 and TRBJ2-6, is GAGVSQSPRYKVAKRGQDVALRCDPISGHVSLFWYQQALGQGPEFLTYFQNEAQLDKSGLPSDRFFAERPEGSVSTLKIQRTQQEDSAVYLCASSPRQYPSGANVLTFGAGSRLTVL.

The genes are TRBV5-4 and TRBJ1-2; D is undetermined. V lost 0 bases, J lost 2 bases, and 8 bases lay in between. There are 14 residues in the CDR3. CDR1 is SGHNT, CDR2 YYREEE, per germline (reference sequence). The CDR3, as DNA: TGTGCCAGCAGCTTGGCTTGGGCAAACTATGGCTACACCTTC. It translates to CASSLAWANYGYTF.

There are a few counts of this clone. The V gene is TRBV7-9, the J gene TRBJ2-2, with a weak D call TRBD2 (5 bases). The germline CDR1 and CDR2 sequences are SEHNR and FQNEAQ (reference sequence). V gave up 3 bases and J gave up 7 bases, with 12 bases separating them. This CDR3 has 14 residues. This CDR3 reads CASSLGDRHGELFF. The CDR3 DNA follows: TGTGCCAGCAGCTTGGGAGACCGGCACGGGGAGCTGTTTTTT. Full variable domain (remainder filled in from reference TRBV7-9 and TRBJ2-2): DTGVSQNPRHKITKRGQNVTFRCDPISEHNRLYWYRQTLGQGPEFLTYFQNEAQLEKSRLLSDRFSAERPKGSFSTLEIQRTEQGDSAMYLCASSLGDRHGELFFGEGSRLTVL.

V and J are TRBV19 and TRBJ1-1; the match to TRBD1 covers 7 bases. Germline-derived CDR1 and CDR2 are LNHDA and SQIVND (reference sequence). The CDR3 has 16 residues. The junction had 11 bases not matched to a gene; V was cut back by 6 bases and J by 1 base. CDR3 DNA: TGTGCCAGTAGGGCCCAGGGGGGCGGGAAGAACACTGAAGCTTTCTTT. This sequence encodes CASRAQGGGKNTEAFF.

This clone was seen once. The rearrangement links TRBV3-1 (or the pseudogene TRBV3-2) to TRBJ1-3; D possibly corresponds to TRBD1 (5 bases). CDR3 length: 13 amino acids. Germline loops: CDR1 LGHDT, CDR2 YNNKEL (reference sequence). Trimming pared 6 bases from V and 4 bases from J, leaving 10 bases between. CDR3 loop: CASSISGGNTIYF. CDR3 nucleotides: TGTGCCAGCAGTATTTCAGGGGGAAACACCATATATTTT.

The rearrangement links TRBV5-5 to TRBJ1-6; weak D call: TRBD1 (6 bases). The V gene's germline CDR1 is SGHKS and CDR2 YYEKEE (reference sequence). Deletions cut 2 bases from V and 8 bases from J, with 14 bases between. The CDR3 loop spans 15 amino acids. The DNA of the CDR3 is TGTGCCAGCAGCTTATTTGTCTCAGGGGATTCACCCCTCCACTTT. This sequence encodes CASSLFVSGDSPLHF.

The chain combines TRBV27 with TRBJ2-7; 7 bases are a match to TRBD2. V lost 5 bases and J lost 3; bases outside the gene matches: 10. Germline CDR1 and CDR2: MNHEY and SMNVEV (reference sequence). This CDR3 has 15 residues. The CDR3 is CASSEGGGKDYEQYF. The CDR3 nucleotides are TGTGCCAGCAGTGAGGGCGGGGGAAAGGACTACGAGCAGTACTTC.

The chain employs TRBV7-3 and TRBJ2-1, with 10 bases that match TRBD2. V shed 5 bases and J 4 bases; nucleotides not matched to a gene: 5. Germline V gene sequence: CDR1 SGHTA, CDR2 FQGTGA. The CDR3 length is 15 residues. CDR3 bases: TGTGCCAGCAGCCTACTAGCGGGGTCTTACAATGAGCAGTTCTTC. Translated, it gives CASSLLAGSYNEQFF.

In its sample, this clone was seen once. The chain employs TRBV19 and TRBJ1-2, with 12 bases fitting TRBD1. Unmatched junction bases numbered 6, after V lost 7 bases and J lost 3 bases. Germline V gene lookup returns CDR1 LNHDA and CDR2 SQIVND (reference sequence). The CDR3 sequence is 15 residues long. The CDR3 sequence: CASTTWDRGHYGYTF. CDR3 DNA: TGTGCCAGTACAACGTGGGACAGGGGGCACTATGGCTACACCTTC.

The chain is built from TRBV9 and TRBJ2-7; 7 bases fit TRBD2. Germline CDR1 reads SGDLS; CDR2 reads YYNGEE. J was trimmed by 3 bases and V by 3 bases; bases with no gene match: 18. The CDR3 is made up of 18 amino acids. The CDR3: CASSEAPLGTAGVYEQYF. CDR3 nucleotides: TGTGCCAGCAGCGAGGCCCCACTCGGGACTGCGGGAGTCTACGAGCAGTACTTC.

The sample holds one count of this clone. The chain recombines TRBV20-1 with TRBJ2-5; D gene uncertain. This CDR3 comprises 10 residues. Germline CDR1 and CDR2: DFQATT and SNEGSKA (reference sequence). Deletions cut 5 bases from V and 2 bases from J, with 3 bases between. This CDR3 reads CSALQETQYF. The CDR3 DNA reads as TGCAGTGCTTTACAAGAGACCCAGTACTTC.

V is TRBV5-4 and J is TRBJ1-2, with 9 bases that match TRBD1. Germline CDR1 SGHNT, CDR2 YYREEE (reference sequence). The CDR3 length is 15 residues. J lost 4 bases, V lost 2 bases, and 6 bases had no gene match. The CDR3 DNA reads TGTGCCAGCAGCTTACAGGGGGCGTCCCGCTATGGCTACACCTTC. Amino acid sequence: CASSLQGASRYGYTF. Supplemented by reference TRBV5-4 and TRBJ1-2, the full variable domain reads ETGVTQSPTHLIKTRGQQVTLRCSSQSGHNTVSWYQQALGQGPQFIFQYYREEENGRGNFPPRFSGLQFPNYSSELNVNALELDDSALYLCASSLQGASRYGYTFGSGTRLTVV.

This clone was picked up a small number of times. The chain combines TRBV2 with TRBJ2-2, with 8 bases lining up with TRBD1. Losses at the gene ends were 8 bases for V and 2 bases for J; bases not matched to a gene: 10. CDR3 length: 16 residues. Per the germline V gene, CDR1 is SNHLY and CDR2 is FYNNEI. CDR3 loop: CASRGSGQGNTGELFF. The CDR3 DNA reads TGTGCCAGCCGCGGGTCAGGACAGGGCAACACCGGGGAGCTGTTTTTT.

This clone has a handful of counts. This chain joins TRBV6-6 and TRBJ1-4, with D possibly TRBD1 on 5 matching bases. The germline V and J ends were trimmed by 4 bases and 8 bases, with 8 bases remaining between them. CDR1 and CDR2 (germline): MNHNY, SVGAGI (reference sequence). The CDR3 length is 12 residues. CDR3 region: CASSFDSEKLFF. The DNA for the CDR3 is TGTGCCAGCAGTTTCGACAGCGAAAAACTGTTTTTT.

The chain joins TRBV30 to TRBJ2-5; D is ambiguous. CDR1 is GTSNPN, CDR2 SVGIG, per germline (reference sequence). Trimming took 0 bases from V and 5 from J, leaving 4 bases between them. CDR3 length: 11 residues. This chain's CDR3 is CAWSVAETQYF. The CDR3 DNA sequence: TGTGCCTGGAGTGTAGCCGAGACCCAGTACTTC.